This TCR beta chain was recovered during a study of PD-L1 blockade in urothelial cancer. Study background: Atezolizumab therapy began for patients at some point between 2014 and 2015, dosed at 1,200 mg intravenously every 3 weeks.

Study-level findings and limits: A pretreatment blood TCR clonality that fell below the median predicted better progression-free and overall survival.

Profiling relied on immunoSEQ multiplex PCR, and the TCRdb table lists in-frame clones only, not all of them. The table lists around 66,000 clones, around nine tenths of them singletons. As regards this clone: Its antigen is undetermined.

The time point: peripheral blood 6 weeks after treatment start. Germline V gene data show CDR1 as SGHVS and CDR2 as FNYEAQ. CDR3 size: 18 residues. V dropped 6 bases and J dropped 7; count of bases not matched to a gene: 15. This chain joins TRBV7-6 and TRBJ2-1, with TRBD2 matching 13 bases. The origin of this receptor is a man aged 60 to 69 with urothelial cancer. Sequenced material: PBMCs, taken around atezolizumab (anti-PD-L1) treatment. The CDR3 protein is CASSTSGRALGFSNEQFF. CDR3 DNA: TGTGCCAGCAGTACTAGCGGGAGGGCCCTGGGATTTTCGAATGAGCAGTTCTTC. The complete variable domain, with remaining parts taken from reference TRBV7-6 and TRBJ2-1, reads GAGVSQSPRYKVTKRGQDVALRCDPISGHVSLYWYRQALGQGPEFLTYFNYEAQQDKSGLPNDRFSAERPEGSISTLTIQRTEQRDSAMYRCASSTSGRALGFSNEQFFGPGTRLTVL.